This record concerns one T cell receptor (beta chain) sequence. The data stem from a study of blood T cell repertoires in COVID-19. In the study overall: Specimens from acute and convalescent COVID-19 originated in the United States, Italy and Spain. PBMCs, B-cell-depleted T cells, or T cells were the source of the cDNA or gDNA that made up the material.

In the original analysis: Amplification with reference gene primers provided the estimates of nucleated cell counts. Generated by immunoSEQ multiplex PCR, the TCRdb table keeps only in-frame clones and is missing some. That table supplies the V and J calls and clone size; D and trimming were determined from the DNA. This sample has 70,000 or so clones, with approximately 80% found just once. The CDR3 is made up of 15 amino acids. Germline loops: CDR1 LGHNA, CDR2 YSLEER. V dropped 3 bases and J dropped 3; count of bases not matched to a gene: 5. Material for sequencing was peripheral blood. This rearrangement joins TRBV4-3 to TRBJ2-3, with 8 bases identical to TRBD1. The TCR comes from an elderly man with active or convalescent COVID-19. The CDR3 loop reads CASSQEDRATDTQYF. The CDR3 DNA follows: TGCGCCAGCAGCCAGGAGGACAGGGCAACAGATACGCAGTATTTT.